Listed below are T cell receptor beta chains from one sample, sequenced in a study of identical twins. TCRdb passed the 5' RACE reads through MiXCR, listing each CDR3 protein once. This sample has a few hundred thousand distinct CDR3 sequences; roughly 8.6% occur once, and the top ten carry about 2.1%. The same data also went into a second study, on yellow fever vaccine responses in identical twins.

Sequenced input: memory (CD45RO+) T cells sorted from blood. These receptors all stem from a young woman in good health. Both conserved end residues are part of each CDR3. Fields, in order: clone size, J gene, D gene, V gene, CDR3 length, CDR3 DNA, CDR3 protein. The D gene is left open where the match is weak. Only part of the rows carry a size: once, few, many, or a class if the clone is expanded.

few TRBJ2-3 - TRBV28 16 TGTGCCAGCAGTTTAGAGGCTAGCGCCACCACAGATACGCAGTATTTT CASSLEASATTDTQYF
few TRBJ2-3 - TRBV6-5 17 TGTGCCAGCAGTTCGGGGCGGCTAGGACGGGGCACAGATACGCAGTATTTT CASSSGRLGRGTDTQYF
- TRBJ2-2 TRBD2 TRBV24-1 19 TGTGCCACAAATTGTCGTCCGGGACTAGCGGGAGGGAACACCGGGGAGCTGTTTTTT CATNCRPGLAGGNTGELFF
many TRBJ1-5 - TRBV6-1 14 TGTGCCAGCAGTACGGCGGGAGGGAATCAGCCCCAGCATTTT CASSTAGGNQPQHF
- TRBJ1-5 - TRBV24-1 14 TGTGCCACCGCGGCAGGGCTTAGCAATCAGCCCCAGCATTTT CATAAGLSNQPQHF
many TRBJ2-1 TRBD2 TRBV4-2 16 TGTGCCAGCAGCCTAGCGGGAGCGTCCTTCTACAATGAGCAGTTCTTC CASSLAGASFYNEQFF
- TRBJ1-4 - TRBV3-1 14 TGTGCCAGCAGCCAAGTACAGGGACGCGAAAAACTGTTTTTT CASSQVQGREKLFF
- TRBJ2-3 - TRBV14 18 TGTGCCAGCAGCCAAACACGGGGGCGTCGTCCCACCACAGATACGCAGTATTTT CASSQTRGRRPTTDTQYF
- TRBJ2-7 TRBD2 TRBV20-1 15 TGCAGTGCCTTAAACCGAGCGGGAAGGTCCCACGAGCAGTACTTC CSALNRAGRSHEQYF
few TRBJ2-5 TRBD2 TRBV9 17 TGTGCCAGCAGCGAAGGATCTAGCGGGAGGACGCAAGAGACCCAGTACTTC CASSEGSSGRTQETQYF
few TRBJ1-1 TRBD1 TRBV5-1 15 TGCGCCAGCAGTCTAACCGACAGGGGAGGAACTGAAGCTTTCTTT CASSLTDRGGTEAFF
few TRBJ2-3 TRBD1 TRBV5-6 17 TGTGCCAGCAGTTCCCTCGGTAGGACAGGGGGTCCAGATACGCAGTATTTT CASSSLGRTGGPDTQYF
few TRBJ2-2 TRBD1 TRBV10-3 15 TGTGCCACAAAACAACAGGGGGCCGGGGACGGGGAGCTGTTTTTT CATKQQGAGDGELFF
few TRBJ2-3 TRBD2 TRBV15 15 TGTGCCACGACTGGACTAGCGGGAGTATTAGATACGCAGTATTTT CATTGLAGVLDTQYF
many TRBJ1-2 - TRBV15 14 TGTGCCACCAGCAGAGATTTGAACAGCTATGGCTACACCTTC CATSRDLNSYGYTF
few TRBJ2-5 TRBD2 TRBV11-1 18 TGTGCCAGCAGCTTAGCGGCTAGCGGGGGCCTGTACCAAGAGACCCAGTACTTC CASSLAASGGLYQETQYF
- TRBJ1-2 - TRBV6-5 16 TGTGCCAGCAGTTACTCGCCTTTAGTACGGGGCTATGGCTACACCTTC CASSYSPLVRGYGYTF
many TRBJ2-1 - TRBV2 14 TGTGCCAGCAGTGATTTCGTGGGATCCGGTGAGCAGTTCTTC CASSDFVGSGEQFF
- TRBJ1-1 - TRBV19 15 TGTGCCAGTCAAGCGGGAGCAGGGATGATTACTGAAGCTTTCTTT CASQAGAGMITEAFF
many TRBJ1-1 - TRBV7-8 15 TGTGCCAGCAGCTTCAAGTCTCGGGGGCGAACTGAAGCTTTCTTT CASSFKSRGRTEAFF
few TRBJ2-5 - TRBV27 15 TGTGCCAGCAGTACGCAGGACTCGATCCAGGAGACCCAGTACTTC CASSTQDSIQETQYF
many TRBJ2-3 - TRBV2 14 TGTGCCAGCAGTGAAGCCGGGAGCACAGATACGCAGTATTTT CASSEAGSTDTQYF
few TRBJ2-3 - TRBV3-1 13 TGTGCCAGCAGCCCATGGTCCACAGATACGCAGTATTTT CASSPWSTDTQYF
few TRBJ2-1 - TRBV13 14 TGTGCCAGCAGCTGGGGGGATTCCTACAATGAGCAGTTCTTC CASSWGDSYNEQFF
many TRBJ1-5 - TRBV15 15 TGTGCCACCAGCAGAGCCGGCCTTTTGGATCAGCCCCAGCATTTT CATSRAGLLDQPQHF
few TRBJ1-1 TRBD1 TRBV20-1 14 TGCAGTGCTTTCGGACAGGGGGGGCACACTGAAGCTTTCTTT CSAFGQGGHTEAFF
many TRBJ1-2 - TRBV11-2 17 TGTGCCAGCAGCTTAAATCCCACAAGTATGGGCAAGTATGGCTACACCTTC CASSLNPTSMGKYGYTF
few TRBJ2-5 - TRBV15 13 TGTGCCACCAGCAGATTACGAAGGGAGACCCAGTACTTC CATSRLRRETQYF
once TRBJ2-1 TRBD2 TRBV20-1 15 TGCAGTGCTAGAGGATGTCGGGAGGGAAACAATGAGCAGTTCTTC CSARGCREGNNEQFF
few TRBJ1-2 - TRBV13 16 TGTGCCAGCAGCTTAGGTGGCGGCAGGCCAATCTATGGCTACACCTTC CASSLGGGRPIYGYTF
few TRBJ1-1 TRBD1 TRBV28 14 TGTGCCAGCAGTGGGGCAGGGGGAGACACTGAAGCTTTCTTT CASSGAGGDTEAFF
many TRBJ2-1 TRBD2 TRBV9 17 TGTGCCAGCAGCGTATCTGATAGCGGGAGGTACTACAATGAGCAGTTCTTC CASSVSDSGRYYNEQFF
few TRBJ2-6 - TRBV15 17 TGTGCCACCAGCAGAGATAGACGGGGATCGGGGGCCAACGTCCTGACTTTC CATSRDRRGSGANVLTF
many TRBJ2-3 TRBD2 TRBV3-1 16 TGTGCCAGCAGCCAAGAGTTCCAGCGGGGGGCAGATACGCAGTATTTT CASSQEFQRGADTQYF
- TRBJ2-5 TRBD2 TRBV20-1 14 TGCAGTGCCCCGAGGACTAGCTCCCAAGAGACCCAGTACTTC CSAPRTSSQETQYF
many TRBJ2-1 TRBD2 TRBV10-3 15 TGTGCCATCACCCCGGGTAGCGGGGGGGCAAGTGAGCAGTTCTTC CAITPGSGGASEQFF
many TRBJ2-7 TRBD1 TRBV7-2 15 TGTGCCAGCAGCACAACCGGGACAGGGGTCTACGAGCAGTACTTC CASSTTGTGVYEQYF
- TRBJ2-7 - TRBV18 13 TGTGCCAGCTCACCAGGAAACGCGGGGGAGCAGTACTTC CASSPGNAGEQYF
many TRBJ1-5 - TRBV12-3/TRBV12-4 13 TGTGCCAGCAGTTTGTCAGGTTATCAGCCCCAGCATTTT CASSLSGYQPQHF